Listed here are 7 T cell receptor beta chains from one sample, sequenced in a study of response to subunit inactivated influenza vaccine. TCRdb analysed the RT-PCR reads with MiXCR anew, one entry per CDR3 protein. The table records 550,000 to 800,000 distinct CDR3 sequences, 15% to 17% of them present only once. The sample here was PBMCs from blood, taken roughly 12 days after vaccination. These receptor sequences come from a man in his forties or fifties who received an inactivated influenza vaccine.

At least ten counts were recorded for this clonotype. Here the CDR3 DNA reads TGTGCCAGCAGTGAAGGGGCCAGATACGAGCAGTACTTC. This sequence encodes CASSEGARYEQYF. This chain uses TRBV25-1 with TRBJ2-7; D possibly corresponds to TRBD1 (5 bases). Germline V gives CDR1 MGHDK, CDR2 SYGVNS. V lost 2 bases and J 4 bases, leaving 9 bases between the germline ends. The CDR3 runs to 13 residues.

This clonotype was seen a handful of times. J is TRBJ1-5 and V is TRBV7-9; D gene ambiguous. CDR3 size: 12 residues. The V end was cut by 5 bases, the J end by 4 bases, with 6 bases between. Per germline, CDR1 SEHNR and CDR2 FQNEAQ (reference sequence). The CDR3 is CASSTVNQPQHF. The DNA of the CDR3 is TGTGCCAGCAGCACAGTGAATCAGCCCCAGCATTTT.

The chain recombines TRBV29-1 with TRBJ1-1, with 10 bases aligning to TRBD1. CDR3 length: 12 amino acids. V was clipped by 7 bases and J by 5 bases; unmatched bases: 4. Germline CDR1 reads SQVTM; CDR2 reads ANQGSEA. Here the CDR3 DNA reads TGCAGCGCGGACAGGGGGTTGACTGAAGCTTTCTTT. Protein product: CSADRGLTEAFF.

In its sample, this clonotype was seen a few times. The junction shows a germline mismatch at one end, possibly a read error. The chain joins TRBV11-2 to TRBJ2-6; 8 positions match TRBD2. Per the germline V gene, CDR1 is SGHAT and CDR2 is FQNNGV. The CDR3 totals 17 residues. The CDR3 loop reads CVSSSYRGGPGANVLTF. The DNA of the CDR3 is TGTGTCAGCAGCTCCTACCGGGGGGGCCCTGGGGCCAACGTCCTGACTTTC.

Only a few counts were recorded for this clonotype. The chain links TRBV5-1 to TRBJ2-2; perhaps D is TRBD1 or TRBD2 (7 bases each). Germline assignment: CDR1 SGHRS and CDR2 YFSETQ. V lost 4 bases, J lost 0 bases, and 13 bases lay in between. This CDR3 region has 16 residues. CDR3: CASSPGGQTNTGELFF. The DNA of the CDR3 is TGCGCCAGCAGCCCGGGGGGACAGACGAACACCGGGGAGCTGTTTTTT.

This clonotype appeared a few times. The chain joins TRBV7-9 to TRBJ1-1; D is unresolved. Germline V gives CDR1 SEHNR, CDR2 FQNEAQ (reference sequence). The CDR3 is 11 amino acids. Trimming shortened V by 5 bases and J by 5 bases, and 6 bases separated the two germline ends. CDR3 loop: CASSRQTEAFF. The CDR3, as DNA: TGTGCCAGCAGCCGGCAGACTGAAGCTTTCTTT. Based on the CDR3 plus reference TRBV7-9 and TRBJ1-1, the full variable domain is DTGVSQNPRHKITKRGQNVTFRCDPISEHNRLYWYRQTLGQGPEFLTYFQNEAQLEKSRLLSDRFSAERPKGSFSTLEIQRTEQGDSAMYLCASSRQTEAFFGQGTRLTVV.

The chain employs TRBV7-9 and TRBJ2-7; a weak D match, TRBD1 (6 bases). CDR1 and CDR2 from the germline V gene are SEHNR and FQNEAQ (reference sequence). The CDR3 extends over 15 amino acids. V dropped 5 bases and J dropped 4 bases, with 18 bases sitting between them. The CDR3 DNA sequence: TGTGCCAGCAGCGGAGAGGACAGCGCAACTTACGAGCAGTACTTC. Protein: CASSGEDSATYEQYF.